This is a list of T cell receptor beta chains from one sample in a study of chemoradiotherapy in HPV16-positive cancers. Here immunoSEQ multiplex PCR was the method, and the copy in TCRdb shows in-frame clones only, minus some. The data hold about 35,000 clones, with around 92% observed a single time. Material: blood, obtained from a patient who underwent chemoradiotherapy. These receptors came from a human donor with HPV-associated anogenital cancer. Both conserved end residues are trimmed from each CDR3. Each record gives: CDR3 length, V gene, J gene, CDR3 protein.

>12|TRBV19|TRBJ1-1
ASSIRGANTEAF
>8|TRBV20-1|TRBJ2-5
SASAETQY
>16|TRBV7-2|TRBJ1-2
ASSWTGGTDRRRNGYT
>14|TRBV4-1|TRBJ2-4
ASSQEDRFSKNIQY
>16|TRBV4-2|TRBJ1-2
ASSQDLEVPGINYGYT
>13|TRBV7-9|TRBJ2-5
ASSLKRGAVETQY
>13|TRBV19|TRBJ1-1
ASSIGRQINTEAF
>12|TRBV18|TRBJ2-3
ASEVGGSPSPQY
>12|TRBV5-6|TRBJ2-1
ASSRQGGRYEQF
>12|TRBV6-1|TRBJ1-2
ASSLRTDNYGYT
>11|TRBV12-5|TRBJ2-7
ASGLQGLDEQY
>13|TRBV7-2|TRBJ2-3
ASSFLAGGTDTQY
>14|TRBV7-3|TRBJ2-2
ASSLEGQTNTGELF
>12|TRBV30|TRBJ2-4
AWSVRVDKNIQY
>13|TRBV15|TRBJ2-1
ATSRELTSYNEQF
>20|TRBV4-1|TRBJ2-4
ASSQRSLRTPTLPLAKNIQY
>13|TRBV5-4|TRBJ1-1
ASSLGGGVGTEAF
>11|TRBV10-3|TRBJ2-7
AISESTAYEQY
>13|TRBV5-1|TRBJ1-1
ASSLARGTNTEAF
>13|TRBV7-2|TRBJ2-1
ASSLGLAGREEQF
>11|TRBV29-1|TRBJ1-4
SVSTSTNEKLF
>15|TRBV9|TRBJ2-7
ASRGRLCPQGYYEQY
>12|TRBV27|TRBJ2-1
ASSLIQRFHEQF
>8|TRBV30|TRBJ1-1
AWGRQGAF
>11|TRBV29-1|TRBJ2-7
SVEEGFGVEQY
>13|TRBV5-1|TRBJ2-3
ASSFGGPGTDTQY
>12|TRBV5-1|TRBJ1-1
ASSGGQPDTEAF
>14|TRBV9|TRBJ1-6
ASSDGNVEENSPLH
>12|TRBV6-5|TRBJ1-2
ASSTPGTGVGYT
>16|TRBV11-2|TRBJ2-4
ASSLFRTQGGGKNIQY
>13|TRBV13|TRBJ2-5
ASSLDRGRGETQY
>11|TRBV10-3|TRBJ2-2
AISEEGTGELF
>10|TRBV6-1|TRBJ2-7
ASRSKDRGQY
>11|TRBV9|TRBJ1-1
ASSAQVNTEAF
>13|TRBV30|TRBJ2-5
AWSAGLAPQETQY
>16|TRBV11-1|TRBJ2-2
ASSLDRGGAVFAGELF
>12|TRBV4-3|TRBJ1-2
ASSQVGVIQGYT
>13|TRBV18|TRBJ1-5
ASSGTGQGGQPQH
>11|TRBV6-1|TRBJ2-7
ASSSVEKTEQY
>10|TRBV11-1|TRBJ1-1
ASARWGTEAF
>13|TRBV19|TRBJ2-6
ASSSGMRRANVLT
>13|TRBV2|TRBJ1-4
ASSEAAALNEKLF
>14|TRBV9|TRBJ1-6
ASSVVPGANNSPLH
>12|TRBV19|TRBJ1-4
ATTNQGGEEKLF
>12|TRBV5-1|TRBJ2-7
ASSDPGQGAREY
>15|TRBV5-4|TRBJ2-6
ASSLSDSLSGANVLT
>13|TRBV19|TRBJ2-2
ASSIGLAGVGELF
>12|TRBV9|TRBJ2-3
ASSVAGSTDTQY
>13|TRBV4-1|TRBJ2-4
ASSLETGTKNIQY
>16|TRBV2|TRBJ1-1
ASRNRLGQRLATNEAF
>12|TRBV6-1|TRBJ2-7
ASIADRSSYEQY
>13|TRBV6-5|TRBJ2-1
ASSYHGGSYNEQF
>14|TRBV5-1|TRBJ2-7
ASSLAPGQGFHEQY
>15|TRBV27|TRBJ2-6
ASSLEAPRAGANVLT
>12|TRBV6-6|TRBJ2-7
ASSFQPEDYEQY
>13|TRBV7-8|TRBJ2-4
ASSQGGGLINIQY